These T cell receptor beta chains were read from a single sample in a study of T cell clones after liver transplantation. Sequencing used immunoSEQ multiplex PCR; TCRdb keeps in-frame clones, though not all of them. Of fewer than 10,000 clones detected, over 60% appear once; the ten largest clones hold 20% to 25%. The sample was CD8+ T cells from blood, taken at the roughly 16-month timepoint. The origin of the receptors is a human patient who received a liver transplant. Some of the T cells may derive from the graft donor. The CDR3 runs from the conserved cysteine through the conserved F or W. Each record gives: J gene, clone size, V gene, D gene, CDR3 DNA, CDR3 protein. The D gene is left open where the match is weak. Clone size is stated in some rows and not others, as once, few, many or a class when expanded.

>TRBJ2-2|.|TRBV19|.
TGTGCCAGTAGTAGGGGCACCGGGGAGCTGTTTTTT
CASSRGTGELFF
>TRBJ2-5|.|TRBV13|.
TGTGCCAGCAGCTTTATGGGGACCCAAGAGACCCAGTACTTC
CASSFMGTQETQYF
>TRBJ1-3|.|TRBV19|.
TGTGCCAGTAGTCTTGGTGGCTTTGGAAACACCATATATTTT
CASSLGGFGNTIYF
>TRBJ2-3|once|TRBV29-1|TRBD2
TGCAGCGTACTAGCGGGGGGGCTGGTAGATACGCAGTATTTT
CSVLAGGLVDTQYF
>TRBJ2-1|.|TRBV5-4|.
TGTGCCAGCAGCTTAGGGGGGTATTTGATTGAGCAGTTCTTC
CASSLGGYLIEQFF
>TRBJ2-7|.|TRBV19|TRBD1
TGTGCCAGTAGTAGCGGGACAGGGCCCTACGAGCAGTACTTC
CASSSGTGPYEQYF
>TRBJ2-6|.|TRBV18|TRBD1
TGTGCCAGCTCACCACCGGGACAGGTGTACTCTGGGGCCAACGTCCTGACTTTC
CASSPPGQVYSGANVLTF
>TRBJ1-1|.|TRBV19|.
TGTGCCAGTAGGACAGGTGGCACTGAAGCTTTCTTT
CASRTGGTEAFF
>TRBJ2-2|.|TRBV29-1|TRBD1
TGCAGCGTTGAATTACAGGACAGGGGCCTGACCGGGGAGCTGTTTTTT
CSVELQDRGLTGELFF
>TRBJ1-1|.|TRBV27|.
TGTGCCAGCGGTCTGGCCTCGAACACTGAAGCTTTCTTT
CASGLASNTEAFF
>TRBJ2-2|.|TRBV29-1|.
TGCAGCGTTGACCCTGGGACCGGGGAGCTGTTTTTT
CSVDPGTGELFF
>TRBJ2-2|few|TRBV15|TRBD2
TGTGCCACCAGCAGAGTTACCGGGACTAGTACCGGGGAGCTGTTTTTT
CATSRVTGTSTGELFF
>TRBJ2-7|few|TRBV27|.
TGTGCCAGCAGTTTATCAGGGGGGGGGAACTACGAGCAGTACTTC
CASSLSGGGNYEQYF
>TRBJ1-1|few|TRBV28|.
TGTGCCAGCAGGCCCGGAGTAGGGTTCGCCACTGAAGCTTTCTTT
CASRPGVGFATEAFF
>TRBJ2-4|.|TRBV4-1|TRBD2
TGCGCCAGCAGCCTCTCAGGAGATAGCGGGGGGGGCATTCAGTACTTC
CASSLSGDSGGGIQYF
>TRBJ1-1|.|TRBV5-5|TRBD1
TGTGCCAGCAGACCCACAGGGGGCGGCCCTGAAGCTTTCTTT
CASRPTGGGPEAFF
>TRBJ1-1|medium-sized|TRBV29-1|.
TGCAGCGTTGAGGGGTGGCGGAGCGTTACCAACACTGAAGCTTTCTTT
CSVEGWRSVTNTEAFF
>TRBJ1-2|medium-sized|TRBV27|.
TGTGCCAGCAGGATCGCTTGGGGGGCGCAAGGCTACACCTTC
CASRIAWGAQGYTF
>TRBJ2-1|.|TRBV19|.
TGTGCCAGCAAAGCAGGGAACAATGAGCAGTTCTTC
CASKAGNNEQFF
>TRBJ1-5|.|TRBV19|TRBD1
TGTGCCAGTAGGACAGGGAATCAGCCCCAACATTTT
CASRTGNQPQHF
>TRBJ1-1|.|TRBV6-5|.
TGTGCCAGCAGTGATGGTACGAACACTGAAGCTTTCTTT
CASSDGTNTEAFF
>TRBJ1-3|.|TRBV6-1|.
TGTGCCAGCAGTGAAGGGGCACTCCCTCGAACCTCTGGAAACACCATATATTTT
CASSEGALPRTSGNTIYF
>TRBJ1-1|.|TRBV30|.
TGTGCCTGGAGTCTTAAACCAGCCATTGAAGCTTTCTTT
CAWSLKPAIEAFF
>TRBJ2-6|.|TRBV15|.
TGTGCCACCAGCATTAGGGCCGCTGGGGCCAACGTCCTGACTTTC
CATSIRAAGANVLTF
>TRBJ1-2|.|TRBV6-5|.
TGTGCCAGCAGTTACTCATCGGGCAATACCTATGGCTACACCTTC
CASSYSSGNTYGYTF
>TRBJ2-1|.|TRBV5-8|.
TGTGCCAGCAGCCCCAGGGGTTACAATGAGCAGTTCTTC
CASSPRGYNEQFF
>TRBJ2-5|.|TRBV5-1|.
TGCGCCAGCAGCGTGCTAGAAGAGACCCAGTACTTC
CASSVLEETQYF
>TRBJ2-1|.|TRBV5-6|TRBD1
TGTGCCAGCAGCTCACCGACAGGGGGCGTAGGAAATGAGCAGTTCTTC
CASSSPTGGVGNEQFF
>TRBJ1-3|.|TRBV19|.
TGTGCCAGTAGTAACAATGGGCTAGACACCATATATTTT
CASSNNGLDTIYF
>TRBJ1-2|medium-sized|TRBV9|TRBD1
TGTGCCAGCAGCGTAGAGGGGGCTGGTGGCTACACCTTC
CASSVEGAGGYTF
>TRBJ2-3|.|TRBV15|TRBD2
TGTGCCACCAGCCCCCTCCTGGAAGGGCGGGGGACAGATACGCAGTATTTT
CATSPLLEGRGTDTQYF
>TRBJ2-6|.|TRBV7-7|.
TGTGCCAGCAGCCCCGGTAACAGGGTTCTGGGGGCCAACGTCCTGACTTTC
CASSPGNRVLGANVLTF
>TRBJ1-2|.|TRBV2|.
TGTGCCAGCAGGGGATCCAGAGGCTACACCTTC
CASRGSRGYTF
>TRBJ2-7|.|TRBV27|TRBD1
TGTGCCAGCAGTGCCTTAACAGGGGGGACTTACGAGCAGTACTTC
CASSALTGGTYEQYF
>TRBJ2-7|.|TRBV5-6|.
TGTGCCAGTAAAGCGAGTTGGAGAGGCGAGCAGTACTTC
CASKASWRGEQYF
>TRBJ2-3|medium-sized|TRBV11-2|.
TGTGCCAGCAGCTTAGAGAGTATGGCCACAGATACGCAGTATTTT
CASSLESMATDTQYF
>TRBJ1-2|.|TRBV7-9|.
TGTGCCAGCAGCTTAGATAGGGAGTCGAACTATGGCTACACCTTC
CASSLDRESNYGYTF
>TRBJ1-1|.|TRBV6-5|.
TGTGCCAGCAGTTTCGGCTCCCTCACTGAAGCTTTCTTT
CASSFGSLTEAFF
>TRBJ1-4|.|TRBV15|.
TGTGCCACCAGCAGAGGGACAGACCCAACTAATGAAAAACTGTTTTTT
CATSRGTDPTNEKLFF
>TRBJ1-4|.|TRBV6-6|TRBD1
TGTGCCAGCAGACCTAAGACAGGGGTTAATGAAAAACTGTTTTTT
CASRPKTGVNEKLFF
>TRBJ1-1|.|TRBV19|TRBD1
TGTGCCAGTAGTATCCAGGGGGTGACTGAAGCTTTCTTT
CASSIQGVTEAFF
>TRBJ2-7|.|TRBV14|.
TGTGCCAGCAGCGTAAGGACAGTCTACGAGCAGTACTTC
CASSVRTVYEQYF
>TRBJ1-1|.|TRBV4-1|TRBD1
TGCGCCAGCAGCCATGGAGGGACAGGAGGATGGGAAGCTTTCTTT
CASSHGGTGGWEAFF
>TRBJ2-5|.|TRBV29-1|.
TGCAGCGTCCCGGTTCAAGGGACCCAGTACTTC
CSVPVQGTQYF
>TRBJ2-3|few|TRBV5-5|.
TGTGCCAGCAGCTTTGGGGGGGATACGCAGTATTTT
CASSFGGDTQYF
>TRBJ2-7|.|TRBV5-4|.
TGTGCCAGCAGCTTGGGGATGGACAGCTCCTACGAGCAGTACTTC
CASSLGMDSSYEQYF
>TRBJ2-7|.|TRBV15|TRBD1
TGTGCCACCAGCAGAGCCGACAGGGGGGAGTACGAGCAGTACTTC
CATSRADRGEYEQYF
>TRBJ2-1|medium-sized|TRBV7-9|TRBD2
TGTGCCAGCAGCTCGGGGACTAGCGGCAATGAGCAGTTCTTC
CASSSGTSGNEQFF
>TRBJ2-7|.|TRBV29-1|.
TGCAGCGTTCCTCAGGGATCCGAGCAGTACTTC
CSVPQGSEQYF
>TRBJ1-1|.|TRBV7-2|.
TGTGCCAGCAGCTCAGGGGAGGTGAACACTGAAGCTTTCTTT
CASSSGEVNTEAFF
>TRBJ1-2|.|TRBV6-5|TRBD1
TGTGCCAGCAGACCCGGACAGGGGTACTATGGCTACACCTTC
CASRPGQGYYGYTF
>TRBJ2-5|medium-sized|TRBV4-1|TRBD2
TGCGCCAGCAGCAAGGGACTAGCGGGACCTACGGAGACCCAGTACTTC
CASSKGLAGPTETQYF
>TRBJ2-1|.|TRBV29-1|TRBD1
TGCAGCGTTGAACAACCCGGGACAGGGGATGAGCAGTTCTTC
CSVEQPGTGDEQFF
>TRBJ2-7|once|TRBV27|.
TGTGCCAGCAGTTTATCTCCCTCCGGGGACTTACCCTACGAGCAGTACTTC
CASSLSPSGDLPYEQYF
>TRBJ2-7|.|TRBV19|TRBD2
TGTGCCAGTAGTTCGAGCGGGGGCTCCTACGAGCAGTACTTC
CASSSSGGSYEQYF
>TRBJ2-4|few|TRBV6-5|TRBD1
TGTGCCAGCAGGACTGGACAGGGGGCCAAAAACATTCAGTACTTC
CASRTGQGAKNIQYF
>TRBJ2-3|once|TRBV7-9|.
TGTGCCAGCAGCATTGGGATTTCCGCTAGCACAGATACGCAGTATTTT
CASSIGISASTDTQYF
>TRBJ2-7|few|TRBV5-6|.
TGTGCCAGCAGCTTGGACAGGGAAGGGACCTCCTACGAGCAGTACTTC
CASSLDREGTSYEQYF